A selection of T cell receptor beta chains follows, all from one sample in a study of early T cells in non-severe SARS-CoV-2 infection. Via MiXCR, TCRdb re-called the 5' RACE reads, giving one row per CDR3 protein. Of 60,000 or so distinct CDR3 sequences listed, 8% to 13% were seen once; the top ten hold under 5%. Sequencing was carried out using whole blood. The receptors originated from an adult who was a healthcare worker with PCR-confirmed SARS-CoV-2 infection or an uninfected control (not recorded which). CDR3s include the opening cysteine and the closing phenylalanine or tryptophan. Fields, in order: CDR3 DNA, CDR3 protein, clone size, CDR3 length, J gene, V gene, D gene. D genes are given only for firm matches. Size is stated for part of the rows, as once, few or many counts, or as a class when the clone is expanded.

DNA: TGTGCCAGTAGTAGAAGGACACGCTCCTACGAGCAGTACTTC
CDR3: CASSRRTRSYEQYF
size: few
length: 14
J: TRBJ2-7
V: TRBV19
D: NA

DNA: TGTGCCAGCAGCTTAGTTGACAGGGTGACAGATACGCAGTATTTT
CDR3: CASSLVDRVTDTQYF
size: NA
length: 15
J: TRBJ2-3
V: TRBV7-2
D: TRBD1

DNA: TGCGCCAGCAGCCAAGAAGGCCGGGGCCACTATGGCTACACCTTC
CDR3: CASSQEGRGHYGYTF
size: many
length: 15
J: TRBJ1-2
V: TRBV4-3
D: NA

DNA: TGCGCCAGCAGCTTGGGGGGAGGAAATGCCTACAATGAGCAGTTCTTC
CDR3: CASSLGGGNAYNEQFF
size: NA
length: 16
J: TRBJ2-1
V: TRBV5-1
D: NA

DNA: TGCAGTGCTATGGACGGGGATCAGCCCCAGCATTTT
CDR3: CSAMDGDQPQHF
size: many
length: 12
J: TRBJ1-5
V: TRBV20-1
D: NA

DNA: TGCAGTGCTAGGCCGGAAAACATTCAGTACTTC
CDR3: CSARPENIQYF
size: NA
length: 11
J: TRBJ2-4
V: TRBV20-1
D: NA

DNA: TGTGCCAGCAGCTTGACAGGGAAGGACTATGGCTACACCTTC
CDR3: CASSLTGKDYGYTF
size: many
length: 14
J: TRBJ1-2
V: TRBV7-9
D: TRBD1

DNA: TGTGCCAGCAGCGTCGGACTAGCGGGGGGGATCGTTGAGCAGTTCTTC
CDR3: CASSVGLAGGIVEQFF
size: few
length: 16
J: TRBJ2-1
V: TRBV9
D: TRBD2

DNA: TGCAGCGTTAAGGGACCCTACGAGCAGTACTTC
CDR3: CSVKGPYEQYF
size: many
length: 11
J: TRBJ2-7
V: TRBV29-1
D: NA

DNA: TGCAGTGCTAGAGATCTCGAGGGGAGCTCCTACAATGAGCAGTTCTTC
CDR3: CSARDLEGSSYNEQFF
size: many
length: 16
J: TRBJ2-1
V: TRBV20-1
D: NA

DNA: TGTGCCAGCAGTACGACGTTATTCCGGGACAGGGAAGATGGAAACACCATATATTTT
CDR3: CASSTTLFRDREDGNTIYF
size: few
length: 19
J: TRBJ1-3
V: TRBV6-2/TRBV6-3
D: TRBD1

DNA: TGTGCCAGCAGTTCCGGGACCCGCACCGGGGAGCTGTTTTTT
CDR3: CASSSGTRTGELFF
size: many
length: 14
J: TRBJ2-2
V: TRBV27
D: NA

DNA: TGCAGTGCCAAGCAACTAGCGGGAGGAGGGAATGAGCAGTTCTTC
CDR3: CSAKQLAGGGNEQFF
size: many
length: 15
J: TRBJ2-1
V: TRBV20-1
D: TRBD2